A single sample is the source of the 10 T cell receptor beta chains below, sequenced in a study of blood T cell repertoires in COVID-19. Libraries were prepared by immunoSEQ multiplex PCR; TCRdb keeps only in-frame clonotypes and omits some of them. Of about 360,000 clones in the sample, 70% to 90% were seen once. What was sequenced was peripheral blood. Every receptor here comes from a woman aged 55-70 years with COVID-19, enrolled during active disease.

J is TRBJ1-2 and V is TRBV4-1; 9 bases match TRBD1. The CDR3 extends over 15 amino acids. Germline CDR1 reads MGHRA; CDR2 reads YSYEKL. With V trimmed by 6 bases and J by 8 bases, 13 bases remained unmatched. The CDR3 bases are TGCGCCAGCAGAAGCTGGGGACAGGGAGCAGCCGGCTACACCTTC. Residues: CASRSWGQGAAGYTF.

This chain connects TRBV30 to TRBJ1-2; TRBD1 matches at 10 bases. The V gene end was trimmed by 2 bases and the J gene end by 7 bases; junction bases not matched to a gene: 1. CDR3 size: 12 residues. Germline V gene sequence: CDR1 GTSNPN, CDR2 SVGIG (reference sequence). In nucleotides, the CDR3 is TGTGCCTGGAGTAGGGACAGGGGTGGCTACACCTTC. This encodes CAWSRDRGGYTF.

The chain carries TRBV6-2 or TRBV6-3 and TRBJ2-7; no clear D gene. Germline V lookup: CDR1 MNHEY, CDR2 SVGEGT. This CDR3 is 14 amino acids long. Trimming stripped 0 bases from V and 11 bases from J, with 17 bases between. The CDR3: CASSYSGFRAWEYF. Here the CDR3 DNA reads TGTGCCAGCAGTTACTCTGGTTTTAGAGCGTGGGAGTACTTC.

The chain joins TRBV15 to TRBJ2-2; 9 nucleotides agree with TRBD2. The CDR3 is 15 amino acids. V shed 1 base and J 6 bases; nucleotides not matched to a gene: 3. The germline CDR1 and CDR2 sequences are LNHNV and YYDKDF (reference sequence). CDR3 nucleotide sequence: TGTGCCACCAGCAGAGGGCGGGAGGGGCCCGGGGAGCTGTTTTTT. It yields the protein CATSRGREGPGELFF.

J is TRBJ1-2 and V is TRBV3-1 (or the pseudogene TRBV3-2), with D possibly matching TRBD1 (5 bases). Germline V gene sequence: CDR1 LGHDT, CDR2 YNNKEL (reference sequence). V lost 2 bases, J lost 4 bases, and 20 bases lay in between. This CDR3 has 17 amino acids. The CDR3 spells CASSQRGLAREVYGYTF. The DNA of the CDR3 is TGTGCCAGCAGCCAACGCGGGTTGGCCAGGGAGGTCTATGGCTACACCTTC.

CDR3 residues: CASSPYRVGEQFF. CDR3 in DNA: TGTGCCAGCAGCCCGTACAGGGTAGGGGAGCAGTTCTTC. The V gene is TRBV14, the J gene TRBJ2-1; perhaps TRBD1 as D (6 bases). Germline lookup yields CDR1 SGHDN and CDR2 FVKESK. Trimming pared 4 bases from V and 10 bases from J, leaving 14 bases between. The CDR3 sequence is 13 residues long. Full variable domain (outside the CDR3, taken from reference TRBV14 and TRBJ2-1): EAGVTQFPSHSVIEKGQTVTLRCDPISGHDNLYWYRRVMGKEIKFLLHFVKESKQDESGMPNNRFLAERTGGTYSTLKVQPAELEDSGVYFCASSPYRVGEQFFGPGTRLTVL.

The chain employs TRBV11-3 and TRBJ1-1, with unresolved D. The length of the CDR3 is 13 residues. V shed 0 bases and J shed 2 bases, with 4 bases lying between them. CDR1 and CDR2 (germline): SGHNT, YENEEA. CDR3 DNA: TGTGCCAGCAGCTTAGAAATAAACACTGAAGCTTTCTTT. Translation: CASSLEINTEAFF.

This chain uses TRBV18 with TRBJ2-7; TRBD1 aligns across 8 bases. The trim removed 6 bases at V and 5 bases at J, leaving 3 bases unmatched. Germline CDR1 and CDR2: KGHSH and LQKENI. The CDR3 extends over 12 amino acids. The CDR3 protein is CASSEDRDEQYF. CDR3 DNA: TGTGCCAGCTCCGAGGACAGGGACGAGCAGTACTTC. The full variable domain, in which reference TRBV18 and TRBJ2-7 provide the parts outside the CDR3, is NAGVMQNPRHLVRRRGQEARLRCSPMKGHSHVYWYRQLPEEGLKFMVYLQKENIIDESGMPKERFSAEFPKEGPSILRIQQVVRGDSAAYFCASSEDRDEQYFGPGTRLTVT.

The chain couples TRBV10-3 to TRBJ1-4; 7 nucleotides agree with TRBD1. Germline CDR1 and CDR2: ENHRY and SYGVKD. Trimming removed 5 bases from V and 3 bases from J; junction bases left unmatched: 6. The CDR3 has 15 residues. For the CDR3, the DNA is TGTGCCATCAGTCGTACCGGGACAGCTAATGAAAAACTGTTTTTT. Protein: CAISRTGTANEKLFF.

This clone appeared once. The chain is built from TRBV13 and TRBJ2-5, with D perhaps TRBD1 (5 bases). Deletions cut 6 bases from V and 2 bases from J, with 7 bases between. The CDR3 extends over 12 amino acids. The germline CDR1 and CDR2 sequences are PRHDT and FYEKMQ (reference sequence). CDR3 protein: CASRAGQETQYF. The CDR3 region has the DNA TGTGCCAGCAGGGCAGGGCAAGAGACCCAGTACTTC.